This TCR beta chain emerged from a study of blood T cell repertoires in COVID-19. Turning to the study itself: Sites across the United States, Italy and Spain contributed samples from acute and convalescent COVID-19. Nucleic acid was either cDNA or gDNA, and it came from T cells, B-cell-depleted T cells, or PBMCs.

How the authors handled the data: Counts of nucleated cells, estimated from reference gene primer amplification, were obtained. Using immunoSEQ multiplex PCR, the repertoire was profiled, and TCRdb retains in-frame clones only, with some absent. V and J calls and clone size are as listed in that table; D and trimming were resolved from the DNA. The data hold approximately 170,000 clones, with about four fifths observed a single time. The CDR3 covers 17 residues. V trimming: 0 bases; J trimming: 7 bases; junction bases outside the gene matches: 8. The germline V gene encodes CDR1 LGHNA and CDR2 YNFKEQ.

The TCR sequence derives from an elderly woman with acute or convalescent COVID-19. V gene TRBV4-2 combines with J gene TRBJ2-1; TRBD2 matches at 11 bases. The sequenced sample consisted of peripheral blood. The chain's CDR3 is CASSQEGVAGGHNEQFF. CDR3 sequence (DNA): TGTGCCAGCAGCCAAGAAGGGGTAGCGGGGGGGCATAATGAGCAGTTCTTC.